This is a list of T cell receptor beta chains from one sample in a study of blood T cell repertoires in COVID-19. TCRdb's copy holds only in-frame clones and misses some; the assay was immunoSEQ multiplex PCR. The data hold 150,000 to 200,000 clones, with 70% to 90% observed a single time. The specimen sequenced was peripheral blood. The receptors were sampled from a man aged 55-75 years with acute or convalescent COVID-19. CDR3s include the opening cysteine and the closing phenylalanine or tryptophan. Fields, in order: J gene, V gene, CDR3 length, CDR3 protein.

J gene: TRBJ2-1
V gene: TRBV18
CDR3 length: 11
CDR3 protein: CASSPGSEQFF

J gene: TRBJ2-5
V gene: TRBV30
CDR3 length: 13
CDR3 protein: CAWSVTGVETQYF

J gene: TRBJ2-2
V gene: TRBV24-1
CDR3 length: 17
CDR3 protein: CATSPTSGSAMPGELFF

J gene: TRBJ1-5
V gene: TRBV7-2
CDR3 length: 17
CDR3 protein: CASSPHPIDRANQPQHF

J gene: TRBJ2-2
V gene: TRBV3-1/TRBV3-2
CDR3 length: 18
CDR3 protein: CASSQELRTGLATGELFF

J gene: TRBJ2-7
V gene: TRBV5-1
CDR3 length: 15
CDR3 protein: CASSPGLAYTYEQYF

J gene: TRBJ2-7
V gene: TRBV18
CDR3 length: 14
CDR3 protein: CASSPLALTYEQYF

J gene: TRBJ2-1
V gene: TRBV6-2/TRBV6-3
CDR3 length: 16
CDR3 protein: CASSTPRPPGNNEQFF

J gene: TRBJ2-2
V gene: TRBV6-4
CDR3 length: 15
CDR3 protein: CASSEGLASGGELFF

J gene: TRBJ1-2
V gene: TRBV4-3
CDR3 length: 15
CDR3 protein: CASSQDRTGAWGYTF

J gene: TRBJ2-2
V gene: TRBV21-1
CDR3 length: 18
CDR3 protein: CASSKGDRVGVVVGELFF

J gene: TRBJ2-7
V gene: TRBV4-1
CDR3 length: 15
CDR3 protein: CASSRGLAASYEQYF

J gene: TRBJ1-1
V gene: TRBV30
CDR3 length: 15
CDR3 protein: CAWGKMGQMNTEAFF

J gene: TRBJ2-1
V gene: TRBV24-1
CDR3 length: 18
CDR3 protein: CATSDPGLAGGGNNEQFF

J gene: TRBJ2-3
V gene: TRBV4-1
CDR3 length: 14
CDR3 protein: CASSHPERGGTQYF

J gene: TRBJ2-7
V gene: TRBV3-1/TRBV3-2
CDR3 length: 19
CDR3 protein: CASRLRTSGRRALTYEQYF

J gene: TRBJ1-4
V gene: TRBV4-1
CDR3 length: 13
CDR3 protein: CASSQLLGEKLFF